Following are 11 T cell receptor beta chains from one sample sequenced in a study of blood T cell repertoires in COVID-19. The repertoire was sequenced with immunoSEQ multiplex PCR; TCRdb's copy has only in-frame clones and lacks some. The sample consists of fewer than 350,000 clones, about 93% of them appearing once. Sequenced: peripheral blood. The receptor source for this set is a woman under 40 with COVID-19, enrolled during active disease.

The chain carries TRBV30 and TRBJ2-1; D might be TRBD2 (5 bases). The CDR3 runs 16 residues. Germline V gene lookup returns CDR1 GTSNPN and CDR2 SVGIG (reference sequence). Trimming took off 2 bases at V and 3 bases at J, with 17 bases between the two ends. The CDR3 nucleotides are TGTGCCTGGAGTCCCCGGACTGTAGCCCACTACAATGAGCAGTTCTTC. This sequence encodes CAWSPRTVAHYNEQFF.

CDR3 nucleotide sequence: TGCGCCAGCAGCTCAGGACTAGCGGGAGGGTCGAGCTCCTACAATGAGCAGTTCTTC. It codes for CASSSGLAGGSSSYNEQFF. The rearrangement links TRBV5-1 to TRBJ2-1; TRBD2 aligns across 15 bases. The junction had 7 bases not matched to a gene; V was cut back by 3 bases and J by 0 bases. CDR1 and CDR2 (germline): SGHRS, YFSETQ. The CDR3 has 19 residues.

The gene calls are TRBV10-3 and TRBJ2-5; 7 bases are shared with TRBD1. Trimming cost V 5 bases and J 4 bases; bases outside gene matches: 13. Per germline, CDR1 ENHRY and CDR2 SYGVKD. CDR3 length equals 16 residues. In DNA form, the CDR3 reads TGTGCCATCAGTTCTTTACAGGGGACCTCCCGAGAGACCCAGTACTTC. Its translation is CAISSLQGTSRETQYF.

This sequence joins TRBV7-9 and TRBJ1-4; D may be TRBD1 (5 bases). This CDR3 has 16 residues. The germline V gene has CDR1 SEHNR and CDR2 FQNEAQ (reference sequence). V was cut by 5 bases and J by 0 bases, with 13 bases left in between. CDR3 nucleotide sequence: TGTGCCAGCAGCCTCGACAGCCCCGCAACTAATGAAAAACTGTTTTTT. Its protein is CASSLDSPATNEKLFF.

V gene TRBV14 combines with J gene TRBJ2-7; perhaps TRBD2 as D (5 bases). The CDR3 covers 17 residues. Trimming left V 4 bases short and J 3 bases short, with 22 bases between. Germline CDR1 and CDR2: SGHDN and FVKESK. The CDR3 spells CASSRRRNTGKLYEQYF. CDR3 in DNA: TGTGCCAGCAGCCGACGGAGAAATACGGGGAAACTCTACGAGCAGTACTTC.

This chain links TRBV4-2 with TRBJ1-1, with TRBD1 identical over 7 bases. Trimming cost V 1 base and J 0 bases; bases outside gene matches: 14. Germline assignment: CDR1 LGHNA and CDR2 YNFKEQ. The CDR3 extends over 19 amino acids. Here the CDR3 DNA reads TGTGCCAGCAGCCAAGCTAGTGGCCGGACCGGGACAGTGAACACTGAAGCTTTCTTT. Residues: CASSQASGRTGTVNTEAFF.

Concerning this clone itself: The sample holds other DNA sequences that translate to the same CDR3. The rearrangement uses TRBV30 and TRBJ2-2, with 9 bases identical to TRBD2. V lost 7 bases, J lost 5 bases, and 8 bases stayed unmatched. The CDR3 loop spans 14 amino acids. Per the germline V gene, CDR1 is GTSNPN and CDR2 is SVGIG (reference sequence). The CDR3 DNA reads TGTGCCTTCCCAAGTAGCGGGAGAACCGGGGAGCTGTTTTTT. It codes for CAFPSSGRTGELFF.

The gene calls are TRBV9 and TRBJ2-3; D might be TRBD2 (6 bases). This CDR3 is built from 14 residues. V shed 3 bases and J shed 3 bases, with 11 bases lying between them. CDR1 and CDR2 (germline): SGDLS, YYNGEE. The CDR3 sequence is CASSARLATDTQYF. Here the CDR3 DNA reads TGTGCCAGCAGCGCCCGCCTAGCGACAGATACGCAGTATTTT.

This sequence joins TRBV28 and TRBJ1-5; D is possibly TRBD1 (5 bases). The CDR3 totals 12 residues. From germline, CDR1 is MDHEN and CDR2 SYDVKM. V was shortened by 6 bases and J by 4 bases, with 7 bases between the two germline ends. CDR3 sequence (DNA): TGTGCCAGCAGCGGGGGGAATCAGCCCCAGCATTTT. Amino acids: CASSGGNQPQHF.

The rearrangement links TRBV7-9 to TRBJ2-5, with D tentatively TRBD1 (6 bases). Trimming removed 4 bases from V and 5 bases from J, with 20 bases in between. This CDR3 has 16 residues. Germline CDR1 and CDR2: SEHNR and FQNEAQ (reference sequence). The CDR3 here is CASSSYVQGGYETQYF. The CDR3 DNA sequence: TGTGCCAGCAGCTCCTATGTACAGGGTGGGTACGAGACCCAGTACTTC.

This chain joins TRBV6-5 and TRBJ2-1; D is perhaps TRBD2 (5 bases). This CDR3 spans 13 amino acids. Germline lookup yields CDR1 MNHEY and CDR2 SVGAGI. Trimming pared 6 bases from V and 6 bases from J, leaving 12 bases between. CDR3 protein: CASSLGLSNEQFF. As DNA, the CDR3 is TGTGCCAGCAGCCTCGGACTGAGCAATGAGCAGTTCTTC.